The sequence of this T cell receptor beta chain was determined in a study of CXCR3-negative and CXCR3-positive naive CD8 T cells. General study results and limits: High diversity, comparable across both naive subsets, contrasted with much lower diversity in memory CD8+ cells. The study found more hydrophobic TRB CDR3s in CXCR3-positive naive cells than in CXCR3-negative naive cells.

UMI labels and 5' RACE were used to prepare the TRB cDNA libraries. Following a re-call of the 5' RACE reads, TCRdb has one entry per CDR3 protein and lacks DNA. Here the sample table reports about 60,000 distinct CDR3 sequences. Concerning this clonotype itself: Its matching antigen is unknown.

The CDR3 is 16 residues long. CDR1 is MDHEN and CDR2 is SYDVKM in the germline V gene. The rearrangement joins TRBV28 to TRBJ2-5; TCRdb returns TRBD2, unconfirmable since there is no DNA. Sequences were obtained from naive CXCR3+ CD8+ T cells from blood. The sample's subset: CD45RO-CCR7+CD27+CD95- naive CD8+ T cells expressing CXCR3 (TNR3+). This TCR derives from a human donor in good health. Some clones in this sample may be carry-over from other donors' samples. CDR3 protein: CASRIAQGPIRETQYF.